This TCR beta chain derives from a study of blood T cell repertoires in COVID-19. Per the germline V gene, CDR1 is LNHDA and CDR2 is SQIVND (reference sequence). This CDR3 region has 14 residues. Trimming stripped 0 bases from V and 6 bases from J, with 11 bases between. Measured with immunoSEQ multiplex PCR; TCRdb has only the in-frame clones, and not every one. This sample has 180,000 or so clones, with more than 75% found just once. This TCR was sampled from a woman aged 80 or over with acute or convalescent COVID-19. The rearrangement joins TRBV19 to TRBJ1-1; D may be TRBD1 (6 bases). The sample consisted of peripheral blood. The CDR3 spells CASSIESQGPEAFF. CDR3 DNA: TGTGCCAGTAGTATAGAGTCGCAGGGGCCTGAAGCTTTCTTT. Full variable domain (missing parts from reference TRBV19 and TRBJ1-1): DGGITQSPKYLFRKEGQNVTLSCEQNLNHDAMYWYRQDPGQGLRLIYYSQIVNDFQKGDIAEGYSVSREKKESFPLTVTSAQKNPTAFYLCASSIESQGPEAFFGQGTRLTVV.